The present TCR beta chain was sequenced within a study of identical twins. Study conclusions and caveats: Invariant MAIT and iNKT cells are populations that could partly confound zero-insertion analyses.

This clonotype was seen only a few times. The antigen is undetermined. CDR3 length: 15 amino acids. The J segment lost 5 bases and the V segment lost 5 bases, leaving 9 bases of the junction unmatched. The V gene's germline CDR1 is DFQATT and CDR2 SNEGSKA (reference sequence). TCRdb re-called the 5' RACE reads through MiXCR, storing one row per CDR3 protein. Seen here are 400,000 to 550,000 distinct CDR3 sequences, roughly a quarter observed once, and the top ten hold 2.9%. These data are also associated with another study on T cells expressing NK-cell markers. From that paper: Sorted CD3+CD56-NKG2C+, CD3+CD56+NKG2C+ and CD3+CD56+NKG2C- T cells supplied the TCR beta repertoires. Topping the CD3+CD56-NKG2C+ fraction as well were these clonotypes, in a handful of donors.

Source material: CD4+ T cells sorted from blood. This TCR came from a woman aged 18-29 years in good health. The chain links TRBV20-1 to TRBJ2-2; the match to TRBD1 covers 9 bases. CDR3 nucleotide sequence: TGCAGTGCTGTACCGGGACAGGGAATTACCGGGGAGCTGTTTTTT. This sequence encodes CSAVPGQGITGELFF.